The clone carrying this TCR beta chain appeared a single time. Its antigen remains unknown. The authors ran a second PCR of roughly 6 to 12 cycles using a sample-barcoded 5' primer and a J-beta primer mix. All cDNA molecules were each tagged by a template-switch adaptor with 12 random nucleotides. TCRdb recomputed calls from the 5' RACE reads with MiXCR, one row per CDR3 protein. Found here are about 1,000,000 distinct CDR3 sequences, 35% to 50% of them singletons; the top ten hold 18%. This entry is derived from a study of blood T cells in healthy people across ages. Across the study: Roughly one uniquely barcoded beta molecule per two T cells was captured. Study-wide findings and caveats: The donors' CMV status was not determined, possibly confounding changes in expanded clonotypes. Per-million-T-cell TCR beta diversity fell roughly linearly with age.

This TCR was sampled from a woman aged 55 to 70 in good health. Source material: blood.

The CDR3 is CASSHWENTEAFF. CDR3 coding DNA: TGTGCCAGCAGCCACTGGGAGAACACTGAAGCTTTCTTT. The gene calls are TRBV3-1 and TRBJ1-1; no definite D call. There are 13 residues in the CDR3. The germline V gene has CDR1 LGHDT and CDR2 YNNKEL (reference sequence). V was trimmed by 3 bases and J by 1 base, leaving 6 bases between them.